Presented here are 32 T cell receptor beta chains from one specimen sequenced in a study of identical twins. TCRdb re-derived calls from the 5' RACE reads in MiXCR, one entry per CDR3 protein. The data hold under 900,000 distinct CDR3 sequences, with around 12% observed a single time. A further study also used this sample, focusing on yellow fever vaccine responses in identical twins.

Sample: PBMCs. The receptors originated from a woman between 18 and 30 years old in good health.

The V gene is TRBV7-9, the J gene TRBJ2-3, with D perhaps given as TRBD1 or TRBD2 (5 bases each). The V end was cut by 5 bases, the J end by 4 bases, with 22 bases between. The CDR3 is 17 residues long. Per germline, CDR1 SEHNR and CDR2 FQNEAQ (reference sequence). In nucleotides, the CDR3 is TGTGCCAGCAGCGAAGGGACGTACCTGGGCTTCGCAGATACGCAGTATTTT. Translating gives CASSEGTYLGFADTQYF. Using reference TRBV7-9 and TRBJ2-3 for the parts outside the CDR3, the full variable domain is DTGVSQNPRHKITKRGQNVTFRCDPISEHNRLYWYRQTLGQGPEFLTYFQNEAQLEKSRLLSDRFSAERPKGSFSTLEIQRTEQGDSAMYLCASSEGTYLGFADTQYFGPGTRLTVL.

In this sample, this clonotype turned up a few times. The chain has TRBV9 and TRBJ2-5; 11 bases line up with TRBD2. This CDR3 spans 15 amino acids. The ends lost 3 bases at V and 2 bases at J; junction bases unmatched: 3. Germline V lookup: CDR1 SGDLS, CDR2 YYNGEE. CDR3 bases: TGTGCCAGCAGCGGAGGGACTAGCGGACAAGAGACCCAGTACTTC. It encodes CASSGGTSGQETQYF.

This chain links TRBV4-1 with TRBJ1-1; D is unclear. V gave up 3 bases and J gave up 1 base, with 6 bases separating them. Germline CDR1 is MGHRA and CDR2 is YSYEKL. The CDR3 is made up of 13 amino acids. CDR3 sequence reads: CASSHRTNTEAFF. CDR3 in DNA: TGCGCCAGCAGCCACCGCACGAACACTGAAGCTTTCTTT.

This clonotype was counted many times. The CDR3 here is CSVSRMNTEAFF. In DNA, the CDR3 is TGCAGCGTTTCTCGGATGAACACTGAAGCTTTCTTT. V and J are TRBV29-1 and TRBJ1-1, with D unclear. Per the germline V gene, CDR1 is SQVTM and CDR2 is ANQGSEA. The CDR3 contains 12 residues. V was clipped by 5 bases and J by 0 bases, with 7 bases between them.

The sample holds a few counts of this clonotype. This chain uses TRBV6-5 with TRBJ2-3, with 10 bases lining up with TRBD1. Germline V gene sequence: CDR1 MNHEY, CDR2 SVGAGI. J lost 4 bases, V lost 4 bases, and 5 bases had no gene match. The CDR3 spans 15 residues. The CDR3 sequence is CASSFVTGGADTQYF. DNA of the CDR3: TGTGCCAGCAGTTTCGTGACAGGGGGCGCAGATACGCAGTATTTT.

The chain couples TRBV12-3 or TRBV12-4 to TRBJ1-1, with unresolved D. V was trimmed by 3 bases and J by 6 bases, leaving 14 bases between them. CDR3 length: 14 residues. In nucleotides, the CDR3 is TGTGCCAGCAGTTTGCAAGGAACGGGTGCTGAAGCTTTCTTT. Amino acid sequence: CASSLQGTGAEAFF.

This clonotype was seen a few times. CDR3 sequence (DNA): TGTGCCAGCAGCCATCCGGGACTAGCGGGAACCAGCTACGAGCAGTACTTC. The encoded protein is CASSHPGLAGTSYEQYF. This chain uses TRBV4-2 with TRBJ2-7; TRBD2 aligns across 13 bases. The CDR3 contains 17 residues. The germline gives CDR1 LGHNA, CDR2 YNFKEQ. V was pared by 3 bases and J by 3 bases, with 8 bases of the junction left unmatched.

The CDR3 here is CASSQESRSSGYTF. As DNA, the CDR3 is TGTGCCAGCAGCCAAGAAAGCAGGTCGAGTGGCTACACCTTC. The chain couples TRBV3-1 to TRBJ1-2; no definite D call. The germline gives CDR1 LGHDT, CDR2 YNNKEL (reference sequence). The CDR3 loop spans 14 amino acids. Trimming pared 0 bases from V and 7 bases from J, leaving 12 bases between.

The chain joins TRBV27 to TRBJ2-3, with 8 bases fitting TRBD1. Germline assignment: CDR1 MNHEY and CDR2 SMNVEV (reference sequence). V shed 4 bases, J shed 0 bases, and the junction held 30 bases outside the gene matches. The CDR3 is 24 residues long. The CDR3 spells CASSSPSQTVRGPINPTSTDTQYF. CDR3 coding DNA: TGTGCCAGCAGTTCCCCTTCTCAGACCGTCAGGGGGCCCATCAACCCGACTAGCACAGATACGCAGTATTTT.

In this sample, this clonotype turned up a few times. This chain links TRBV9 with TRBJ2-3, with D unclear. The CDR3 covers 13 residues. Germline V lookup: CDR1 SGDLS, CDR2 YYNGEE. V was shortened by 0 bases and J by 10 bases, with 12 bases between the two germline ends. The CDR3 protein is CASSVDAEMAQYF. DNA of the CDR3: TGTGCCAGCAGCGTAGACGCCGAGATGGCGCAGTATTTT.

This clonotype was found a few times. The chain is built from TRBV20-1 and TRBJ2-1; unclear D gene. The CDR3 contains 11 residues. The V gene lost 6 bases and the J gene lost 8 bases, with 11 bases spanning the gap. Germline V gene data show CDR1 as DFQATT and CDR2 as SNEGSKA (reference sequence). This CDR3 is CSAIVVDEQFF. The CDR3 region has the DNA TGCAGTGCAATCGTAGTGGATGAGCAGTTCTTC.

CDR3 bases: TGTGCCAGCACAGGGAACGAGCAGTACTTC. It specifies CASTGNEQYF. The chain carries TRBV2 and TRBJ2-7; maybe TRBD1 (5 bases). Trimming cost V 7 bases and J 5 bases, with 6 bases left between them. The CDR3 has 10 residues. The V gene's germline CDR1 is SNHLY and CDR2 FYNNEI.

This clonotype has just a few counts. This chain links TRBV29-1 with TRBJ2-1; D call uncertain. CDR3 length: 10 amino acids. The germline CDR1 and CDR2 sequences are SQVTM and ANQGSEA. Trimming stripped 4 bases from V and 8 bases from J, with 6 bases between. The CDR3 DNA reads TGCAGCGTTGTGGCGGATGAGCAGTTCTTC. Its translation: CSVVADEQFF.

The table lists this clonotype with a few counts. The chain combines TRBV6-5 with TRBJ2-2, with 7 positions matching TRBD1. V shed 2 bases and J 7 bases; nucleotides not matched to a gene: 16. This CDR3 is built from 18 residues. The germline CDR1 and CDR2 sequences are MNHEY and SVGAGI. The CDR3 sequence: CASSYKTPNTGAGGELFF. The CDR3 bases are TGTGCCAGCAGTTACAAGACCCCCAACACAGGGGCTGGCGGGGAGCTGTTTTTT.

This clonotype showed up just a few times. The chain couples TRBV11-2 to TRBJ2-2, with 8 bases matching TRBD2. Germline CDR1 reads SGHAT; CDR2 reads FQNNGV. Trimming at V came to 4 bases and at J to 3 bases, leaving 13 bases not matched to a gene. This CDR3 is 18 amino acids long. As DNA, the CDR3 is TGTGCCAGCAGCTCCTCTAGTGGTAGCGGGACTTACACCGGGGAGCTGTTTTTT. This gives the protein CASSSSSGSGTYTGELFF.

This clonotype has a handful of counts. This chain links TRBV18 with TRBJ2-2; 9 bases are shared with TRBD2. The CDR3 has 16 amino acids. Per the germline V gene, CDR1 is KGHSH and CDR2 is LQKENI. V trimming: 5 bases; J trimming: 4 bases; junction bases outside the gene matches: 8. The CDR3 bases are TGTGCCAGCTCAGAGTACGGGACTAGCAGCACCGGGGAGCTGTTTTTT. It yields the protein CASSEYGTSSTGELFF. The variable domain in full, with the rest retrieved from reference TRBV18 and TRBJ2-2, is NAGVMQNPRHLVRRRGQEARLRCSPMKGHSHVYWYRQLPEEGLKFMVYLQKENIIDESGMPKERFSAEFPKEGPSILRIQQVVRGDSAAYFCASSEYGTSSTGELFFGEGSRLTVL.

The V and J genes are TRBV20-1 and TRBJ1-1; 7 positions agree with TRBD1. V shed 6 bases, J shed 8 bases, and the junction held 3 bases outside the gene matches. This CDR3 is 10 amino acids long. The germline V gene has CDR1 DFQATT and CDR2 SNEGSKA (reference sequence). As DNA, the CDR3 is TGCAGTGCGACGACAGGGGAAGCTTTCTTT. It encodes CSATTGEAFF.

This clonotype was detected many times. The chain combines TRBV4-2 with TRBJ2-3; D not certain. V dropped 0 bases and J dropped 6 bases, with 10 bases sitting between them. The CDR3 spans 14 residues. From germline, CDR1 is LGHNA and CDR2 YNFKEQ. This chain's CDR3 is CASSQDDAHDTQYF. As DNA, the CDR3 is TGTGCCAGCAGCCAAGACGACGCGCATGATACGCAGTATTTT.

The V gene is TRBV11-1, the J gene TRBJ2-2, with D perhaps matching TRBD2 (6 bases). Germline-derived CDR1 and CDR2 are SGHAT and FQDESV (reference sequence). The V gene lost 2 bases and the J gene lost 0 bases, with 10 bases spanning the gap. This CDR3 has 16 residues. The CDR3: CASSLIAEANTGELFF. In DNA, the CDR3 is TGTGCCAGCAGCTTAATAGCGGAGGCGAACACCGGGGAGCTGTTTTTT.

This rearrangement joins TRBV7-6 to TRBJ2-7; the D gene is possibly TRBD1 (6 bases). Trimming pared 0 bases from V and 2 bases from J, leaving 11 bases between. Germline CDR1 is SGHVS and CDR2 is FNYEAQ. This CDR3 is built from 15 residues. The CDR3 DNA follows: TGTGCCAGCAGCTTAGCGATGGGACAAACCTACGAGCAGTACGTC. The encoded protein is CASSLAMGQTYEQYV.

This clonotype was detected many times. The chain has TRBV5-1 and TRBJ2-3, with D tentatively TRBD2 (7 bases). The CDR3 runs 14 residues. Per germline, CDR1 SGHRS and CDR2 YFSETQ. Trimming left V 5 bases short and J 2 bases short, with 12 bases between. The DNA of the CDR3 is TGCGCCAGCAGACTCGGGGGGCCCACAGATACGCAGTATTTT. It yields the protein CASRLGGPTDTQYF.

The gene calls are TRBV4-1 and TRBJ2-7, with 12 bases that match TRBD1. Germline lookup yields CDR1 MGHRA and CDR2 YSYEKL. This CDR3 is 15 amino acids long. V shed 5 bases, J shed 2 bases, and the junction held 4 bases outside the gene matches. The CDR3 loop is CASSTRDRGPYEQYV. Written as DNA, the CDR3 is TGCGCCAGCAGCACTCGGGACAGGGGGCCCTACGAGCAGTACGTC.

There are a few counts of this clonotype. The chain carries TRBV24-1 and TRBJ2-5, with 9 bases lining up with TRBD1. CDR1 and CDR2 (germline): KGHDR, SFDVKD. The CDR3 spans 15 residues. V shed 3 bases, J shed 5 bases, and the junction held 6 bases outside the gene matches. CDR3 amino acids: CATSDHRDRVETQYF. Here the CDR3 DNA reads TGTGCCACCAGTGATCACAGGGACAGGGTGGAGACCCAGTACTTC.

This clonotype was detected only a few times. The chain combines TRBV4-2 with TRBJ2-7; no reliable D call. Trimming pared 0 bases from V and 3 bases from J, leaving 9 bases between. The germline gives CDR1 LGHNA, CDR2 YNFKEQ. The CDR3 runs to 14 residues. CDR3 nucleotide sequence: TGTGCCAGCAGCCAAGACCTTCAGGACTACGAGCAGTACTTC. Translating gives CASSQDLQDYEQYF.

This clonotype was seen a handful of times. V is TRBV12-3 or TRBV12-4 and J is TRBJ2-1, with 13 bases aligning to TRBD2. This CDR3 has 16 amino acids. The V and J ends lost 5 bases and 14 bases, in that order; junction bases with no gene match: 15. CDR3 amino acids: CASSRPHHRTSGSKFF. In DNA, the CDR3 is TGTGCCAGCAGTCGGCCCCACCACCGGACTAGCGGGAGCAAGTTCTTC.

This rearrangement joins TRBV4-1 to TRBJ2-3; weak D call: TRBD2 (7 bases). This CDR3 is 16 amino acids long. CDR1 MGHRA and CDR2 YSYEKL come from the germline V gene. V was trimmed by 2 bases and J by 1 base, leaving 13 bases between them. CDR3 DNA: TGCGCCAGCAGCCAACGGGGGGCCGATCGCACAGATACGCAGTATTTT. Protein product: CASSQRGADRTDTQYF.

V usage is TRBV11-2 and J usage is TRBJ2-3, with D perhaps being TRBD1 or TRBD2 (5 bases each). From germline, CDR1 is SGHAT and CDR2 FQNNGV. V gave up 4 bases and J gave up 1 base, with 21 bases separating them. CDR3 size: 18 residues. CDR3 residues: CASSSTLIRGFGTDTQYF. DNA for the CDR3: TGTGCCAGCAGCTCCACCCTGATTCGGGGCTTTGGCACAGATACGCAGTATTTT.

This clonotype was counted a single time. A read error may be the cause here, since a much bigger clone is one base away. This chain joins TRBV10-2 and TRBJ2-7, with 7 bases matching TRBD1. There are 15 residues in the CDR3. Germline V gene sequence: CDR1 WSHSY, CDR2 SAAADI. V dropped 5 bases and J dropped 2; count of bases not matched to a gene: 9. This CDR3 reads CASSYPGQPTYEQYF. CDR3 DNA: TGCGCCAGCAGTTACCCGGGACAGCCCACCTACGAGCAGTACTTC.

This clonotype was observed at least ten times. The junction departs from germline at one end; a sequencing error may be responsible. V gene TRBV12-3 or TRBV12-4 combines with J gene TRBJ2-4; no clear D. The CDR3 is 12 residues long. The CDR3, as DNA: TGTGCCAGCAGTTTGGGTAGTGCGAGTAGGTTGTTC. Translated: CASSLGSASRLF.

The table lists this clonotype with a few counts. The V and J genes are TRBV7-9 and TRBJ2-4, with D perhaps TRBD1 (6 bases). Germline CDR1 is SEHNR and CDR2 is FQNEAQ (reference sequence). The CDR3 consists of 15 residues. Trimming left V 7 bases short and J 0 bases short, with 13 bases between. This chain's CDR3 is CASILTGQAKNIQYF. The CDR3 DNA is TGTGCCAGCATCTTGACAGGTCAAGCCAAAAACATTCAGTACTTC.

This chain uses TRBV20-1 with TRBJ2-5; maybe TRBD2 (6 bases). Germline CDR1 reads DFQATT; CDR2 reads SNEGSKA (reference sequence). The length of the CDR3 is 15 residues. As DNA, the CDR3 is TGCAGAGCTCCGGATGCGGGACGGAAAAAAGAGACCCAGTACTTC. Protein: CRAPDAGRKKETQYF.

This clonotype was seen repeatedly, ten times or more. This chain uses TRBV6-1 with TRBJ2-1, with 8 positions matching TRBD2. The CDR3 consists of 15 residues. Germline lookup yields CDR1 MNHNS and CDR2 SASEGT. J lost 6 bases, V lost 4 bases, and 8 bases had no gene match. The CDR3: CASSVVAGTSNEQFF. CDR3 sequence (DNA): TGTGCCAGCAGTGTAGTAGCGGGAACAAGCAATGAGCAGTTCTTC.